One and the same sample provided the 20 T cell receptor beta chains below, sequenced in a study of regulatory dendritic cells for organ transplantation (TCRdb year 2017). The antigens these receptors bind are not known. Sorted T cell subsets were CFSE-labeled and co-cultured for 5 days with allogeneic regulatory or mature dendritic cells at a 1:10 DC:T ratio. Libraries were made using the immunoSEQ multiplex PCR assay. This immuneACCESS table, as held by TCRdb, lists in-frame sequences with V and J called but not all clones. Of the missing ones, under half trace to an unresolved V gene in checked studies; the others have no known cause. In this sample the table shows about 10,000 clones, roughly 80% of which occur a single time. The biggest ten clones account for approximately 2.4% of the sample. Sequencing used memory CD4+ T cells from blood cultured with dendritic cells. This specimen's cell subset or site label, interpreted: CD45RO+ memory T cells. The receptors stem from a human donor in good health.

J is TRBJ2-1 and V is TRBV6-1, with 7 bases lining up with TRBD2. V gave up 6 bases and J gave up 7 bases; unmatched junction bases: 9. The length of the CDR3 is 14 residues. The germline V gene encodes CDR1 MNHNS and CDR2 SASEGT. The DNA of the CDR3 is TGTGCCAGCAGCGTCGGCGGGGGTTTGAATGAGCAGTTCTTC. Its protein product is CASSVGGGLNEQFF.

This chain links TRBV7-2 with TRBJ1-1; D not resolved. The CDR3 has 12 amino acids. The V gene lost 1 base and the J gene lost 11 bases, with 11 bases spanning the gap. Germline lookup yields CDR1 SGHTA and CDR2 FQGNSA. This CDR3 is CASSLDDRVAFF. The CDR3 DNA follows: TGTGCCAGCAGCTTAGACGACCGGGTGGCTTTCTTT.

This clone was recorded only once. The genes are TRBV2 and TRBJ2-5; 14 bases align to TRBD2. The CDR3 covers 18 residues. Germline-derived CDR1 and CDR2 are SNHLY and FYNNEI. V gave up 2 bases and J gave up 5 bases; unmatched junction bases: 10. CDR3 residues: CASSELGLAGDFEETQYF. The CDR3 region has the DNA TGTGCCAGCAGTGAATTGGGACTAGCGGGAGATTTCGAGGAGACCCAGTACTTC.

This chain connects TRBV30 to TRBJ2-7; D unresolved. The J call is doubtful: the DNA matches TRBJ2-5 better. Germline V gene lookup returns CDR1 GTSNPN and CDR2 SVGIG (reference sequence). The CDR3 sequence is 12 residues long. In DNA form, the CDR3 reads TGTGCCTGGAGTCGTTCGCGAGAGACCCAGTACTTC. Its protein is CAWSRSRETQYF.

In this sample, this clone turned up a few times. CDR3 DNA sequence: TGTGCCAGTAGTACCCCCGGGGCGAGGGGCTCCTACGAGCAGTACTTC. Its protein is CASSTPGARGSYEQYF. The rearrangement joins TRBV19 to TRBJ2-7; TRBD1 or TRBD2 may be the D gene (5 bases each). This CDR3 region has 16 residues. V was pared by 4 bases and J by 0 bases, with 16 bases between. In germline, CDR1 is LNHDA, CDR2 SQIVND (reference sequence).

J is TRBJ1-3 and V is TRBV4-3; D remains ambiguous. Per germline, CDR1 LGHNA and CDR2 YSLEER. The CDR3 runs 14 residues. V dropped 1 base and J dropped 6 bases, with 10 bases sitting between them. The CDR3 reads CASSQAAGTNTIYF. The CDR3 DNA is TGCGCCAGCAGCCAAGCGGCAGGTACAAACACCATATATTTT.

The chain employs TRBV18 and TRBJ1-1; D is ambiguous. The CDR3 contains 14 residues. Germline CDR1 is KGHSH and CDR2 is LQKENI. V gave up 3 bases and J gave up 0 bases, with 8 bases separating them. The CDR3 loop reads CASSPNQVNTEAFF. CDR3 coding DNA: TGTGCCAGCTCACCTAATCAGGTGAACACTGAAGCTTTCTTT.

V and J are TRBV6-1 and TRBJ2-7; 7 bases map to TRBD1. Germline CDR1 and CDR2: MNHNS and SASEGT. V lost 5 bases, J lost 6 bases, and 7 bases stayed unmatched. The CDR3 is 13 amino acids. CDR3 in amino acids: CASSFQGTAEQYF. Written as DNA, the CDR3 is TGTGCCAGCAGTTTTCAAGGGACAGCCGAGCAGTACTTC.

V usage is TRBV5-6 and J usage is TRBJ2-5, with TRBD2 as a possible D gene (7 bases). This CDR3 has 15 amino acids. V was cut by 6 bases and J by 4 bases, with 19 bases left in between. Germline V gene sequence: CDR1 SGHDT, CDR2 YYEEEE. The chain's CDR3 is CASTTWGGGSETQYF. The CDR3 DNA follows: TGTGCCAGCACCACCTGGGGAGGGGGGTCAGAGACCCAGTACTTC.

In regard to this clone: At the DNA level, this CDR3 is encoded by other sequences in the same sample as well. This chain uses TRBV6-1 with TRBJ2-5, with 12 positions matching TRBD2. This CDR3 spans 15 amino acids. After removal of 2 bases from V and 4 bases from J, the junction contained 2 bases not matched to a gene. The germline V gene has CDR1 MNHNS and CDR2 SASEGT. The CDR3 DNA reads TGTGCCAGCAGTGAACTAGCGGGGGGGCCAGAGACCCAGTACTTC. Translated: CASSELAGGPETQYF.

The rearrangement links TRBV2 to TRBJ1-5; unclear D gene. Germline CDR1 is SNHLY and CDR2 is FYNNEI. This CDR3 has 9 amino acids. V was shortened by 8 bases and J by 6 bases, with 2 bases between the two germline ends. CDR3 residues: CASGQPQHF. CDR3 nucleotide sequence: TGTGCCAGCGGTCAGCCCCAGCATTTT.

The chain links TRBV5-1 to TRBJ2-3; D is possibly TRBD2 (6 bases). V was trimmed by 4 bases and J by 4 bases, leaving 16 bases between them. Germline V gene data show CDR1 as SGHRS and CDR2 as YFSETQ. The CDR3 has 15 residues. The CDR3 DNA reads TGCGCCAGCAGCCGTTTGCCTGGGACTGCAGATACGCAGTATTTT. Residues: CASSRLPGTADTQYF.

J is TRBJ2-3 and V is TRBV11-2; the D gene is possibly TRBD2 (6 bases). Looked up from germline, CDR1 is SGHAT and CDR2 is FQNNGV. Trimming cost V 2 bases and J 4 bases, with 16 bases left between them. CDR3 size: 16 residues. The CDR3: CASSLMGTHSADTQYF. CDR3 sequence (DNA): TGTGCCAGCAGCTTAATGGGGACTCACTCCGCAGATACGCAGTATTTT.

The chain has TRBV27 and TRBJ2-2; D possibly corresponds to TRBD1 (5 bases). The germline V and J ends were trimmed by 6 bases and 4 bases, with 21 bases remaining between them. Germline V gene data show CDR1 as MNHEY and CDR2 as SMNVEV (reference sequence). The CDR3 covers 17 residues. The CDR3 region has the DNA TGTGCCAGCAGCCCGCTTGTCGGGCAGGGAAGCACCGGGGAGCTGTTTTTT. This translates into CASSPLVGQGSTGELFF.

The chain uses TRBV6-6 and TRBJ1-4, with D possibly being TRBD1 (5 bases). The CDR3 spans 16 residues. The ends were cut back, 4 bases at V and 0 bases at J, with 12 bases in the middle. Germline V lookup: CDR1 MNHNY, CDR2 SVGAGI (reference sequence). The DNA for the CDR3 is TGTGCCAGCAGTTGGGGGACTATCGCAACTAATGAAAAACTGTTTTTT. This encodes CASSWGTIATNEKLFF.

The CDR3 DNA is TGTGCCAGTACCCGCGGCGGGAGGGCCCTGGGTGAGCAGTTCTTC. This sequence encodes CASTRGGRALGEQFF. V usage is TRBV19 and J usage is TRBJ2-1, with 9 bases that match TRBD2. Germline V CDR1 and CDR2: LNHDA, SQIVND (reference sequence). V lost 7 bases, J lost 9 bases, and 13 bases stayed unmatched. The CDR3 runs 15 residues.

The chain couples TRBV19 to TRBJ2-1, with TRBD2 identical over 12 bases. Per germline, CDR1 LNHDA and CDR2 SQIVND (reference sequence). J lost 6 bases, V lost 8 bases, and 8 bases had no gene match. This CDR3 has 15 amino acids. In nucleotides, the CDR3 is TGTGCCAGTCGACTGCTAGCGGGGGGGTTCAATGAGCAGTTCTTC. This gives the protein CASRLLAGGFNEQFF.

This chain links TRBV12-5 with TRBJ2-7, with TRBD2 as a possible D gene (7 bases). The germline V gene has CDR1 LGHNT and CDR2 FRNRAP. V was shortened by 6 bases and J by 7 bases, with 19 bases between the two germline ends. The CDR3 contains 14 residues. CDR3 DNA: TGTGCTAGTGGCTCGGAGGGGGGGTCTGCTGAGCAGTACTTC. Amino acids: CASGSEGGSAEQYF. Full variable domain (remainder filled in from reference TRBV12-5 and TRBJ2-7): DARVTQTPRHKVTEMGQEVTMRCQPILGHNTVFWYRQTMMQGLELLAYFRNRAPLDDSGMPKDRFSAEMPDATLATLKIQPSEPRDSAVYFCASGSEGGSAEQYFGPGTRLTVT.

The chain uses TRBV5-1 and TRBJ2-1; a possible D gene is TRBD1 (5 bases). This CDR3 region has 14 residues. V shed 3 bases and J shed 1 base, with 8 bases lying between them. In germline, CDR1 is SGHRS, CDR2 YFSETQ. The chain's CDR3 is CASSWGPSYNEQFF. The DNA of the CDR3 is TGCGCCAGCAGCTGGGGCCCATCCTACAATGAGCAGTTCTTC.

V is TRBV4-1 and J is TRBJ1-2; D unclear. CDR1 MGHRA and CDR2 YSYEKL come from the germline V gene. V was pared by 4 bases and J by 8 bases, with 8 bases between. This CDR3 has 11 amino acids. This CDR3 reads CASSRDGGYTF. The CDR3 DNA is TGCGCCAGCAGCCGAGACGGGGGCTACACCTTC.